The 17 T cell receptor beta chains listed next were all sequenced from one sample in a study of cytotoxic CD8 clonotypes in ibrutinib-treated CLL. Only in-frame clones appear in the TCRdb table, and some are missing; sequencing was by immunoSEQ multiplex PCR. In the table there are about 160,000 clones, over 75% of which are singletons. Sequencing was performed on PBMCs, taken at disease progression, from a patient treated with ibrutinib. These receptors all stem from a human donor with chronic lymphocytic leukemia.

This chain links TRBV6-5 with TRBJ2-7; tentative D call: TRBD2 (5 bases). Germline loops: CDR1 MNHEY, CDR2 SVGAGI. This CDR3 has 16 amino acids. V dropped 0 bases and J dropped 2 bases, with 14 bases sitting between them. The CDR3 spells CASSYSRPGVPYEQYF. CDR3 nucleotide sequence: TGTGCCAGCAGTTACTCTCGGCCCGGGGTCCCCTACGAGCAGTACTTC.

The rearrangement joins TRBV28 to TRBJ2-6, with 7 bases fitting TRBD2. V shed 9 bases, J shed 2 bases, and the junction held 7 bases outside the gene matches. The CDR3 totals 15 residues. Looked up from germline, CDR1 is MDHEN and CDR2 is SYDVKM. This CDR3 is CASLGGEAGANVLTF. The CDR3 DNA reads TGTGCCAGTCTGGGGGGGGAAGCTGGGGCCAACGTCCTGACTTTC.

The chain carries TRBV6-5 and TRBJ2-1; a weak D match, TRBD2 (5 bases). This CDR3 contains 14 residues. The V and J ends lost 10 bases and 8 bases respectively, with 21 bases between them. Germline V gene sequence: CDR1 MNHEY, CDR2 SVGAGI. The CDR3 is CAIGGWEKKDEQFF. As DNA, the CDR3 is TGTGCCATAGGCGGATGGGAGAAGAAGGATGAGCAGTTCTTC.

V is TRBV27 and J is TRBJ1-2, with D possibly being TRBD1 (6 bases). This CDR3 comprises 16 residues. Germline CDR1 is MNHEY and CDR2 is SMNVEV (reference sequence). V shed 5 bases and J shed 8 bases, with 24 bases lying between them. The CDR3 bases are TGTGCCAGCAGTCCACAATTGCCCGGGACAACCTCAGGCTACACCTTC. The encoded protein is CASSPQLPGTTSGYTF.

This sequence joins TRBV30 and TRBJ2-7; 8 bases are shared with TRBD1. CDR3 length: 17 residues. Germline V gene lookup returns CDR1 GTSNPN and CDR2 SVGIG (reference sequence). V shed 3 bases, J shed 4 bases, and the junction held 17 bases outside the gene matches. As DNA, the CDR3 is TGTGCCTGGAGGGGGCAGGGGGCCCTCCTTGGCGCTTACGAGCAGTACTTC. Its translation: CAWRGQGALLGAYEQYF. The full variable domain, completed using reference TRBV30 and TRBJ2-7, is SQTIHQWPATLVQPVGSPLSLECTVEGTSNPNLYWYRQAAGRGLQLLFYSVGIGQISSEVPQNLSASRPQDRQFILSSKKLLLSDSGFYLCAWRGQGALLGAYEQYFGPGTRLTVT.

The V and J genes are TRBV15 and TRBJ2-5; TRBD1 is a possible D gene (6 bases). V was pared by 0 bases and J by 2 bases, with 7 bases between. The germline V gene encodes CDR1 LNHNV and CDR2 YYDKDF (reference sequence). CDR3 length equals 14 residues. In DNA, the CDR3 is TGTGCCACCAGCAGAGATCAGGGGCAAGAGACCCAGTACTTC. Translating gives CATSRDQGQETQYF.

This clone was found once. The rearrangement links TRBV14 to TRBJ1-2; possible D gene TRBD1, 6 bases. The V gene lost 1 base and the J gene lost 6 bases, with 18 bases spanning the gap. Germline-derived CDR1 and CDR2 are SGHDN and FVKESK. The CDR3 runs 16 residues. CDR3 DNA: TGTGCCAGCAGCCAAGTCCCCAGGGGCTTAAACGATGGCTACACCTTC. Protein sequence: CASSQVPRGLNDGYTF.

The chain carries TRBV19 and TRBJ2-7; D ambiguous. The germline V gene encodes CDR1 LNHDA and CDR2 SQIVND (reference sequence). V shed 3 bases and J shed 3 bases, with 15 bases lying between them. This CDR3 is built from 15 residues. The CDR3 DNA reads TGTGCCAGTAGTATCAGGTTGTTTCCGAGCTACGAGCAGTACTTC. Translated, it gives CASSIRLFPSYEQYF.

The chain recombines TRBV7-8 with TRBJ1-5; perhaps TRBD1 as D (6 bases). Germline V gene lookup returns CDR1 SGHVS and CDR2 FQNEAQ. Trimming removed 5 bases at V and 0 bases at J, with 23 bases between. This CDR3 comprises 19 residues. The CDR3 is CASSTPAGQIVYSNQPQHF. CDR3 coding DNA: TGTGCCAGCAGCACCCCCGCCGGACAGATAGTCTATAGCAATCAGCCCCAGCATTTT.

The rearrangement uses TRBV6-1 and TRBJ2-7; D ambiguous. Germline V gives CDR1 MNHNS, CDR2 SASEGT. Between the trimmed V and J ends, which lost 8 bases and 4 bases, there was a span of 15 bases. There are 13 residues in the CDR3. CDR3 coding DNA: TGTGCCAGCCGAAAGACGGACGTTTACGAGCAGTACTTC. Encoded protein: CASRKTDVYEQYF.

The rearrangement joins TRBV6-1 to TRBJ1-5; no clear D gene. CDR1 MNHNS and CDR2 SASEGT come from the germline V gene. Trimming cost V 1 base and J 5 bases, with 12 bases left between them. CDR3 length equals 15 residues. The CDR3: CASSEGVYAHQPQHF. CDR3 DNA sequence: TGTGCCAGCAGTGAAGGGGTGTACGCGCATCAGCCCCAGCATTTT.

The rearrangement joins TRBV6-1 to TRBJ1-2, with TRBD1 identical over 8 bases. Germline lookup yields CDR1 MNHNS and CDR2 SASEGT. CDR3 length: 13 residues. V was clipped by 10 bases and J by 3 bases; unmatched bases: 7. CDR3: CATSETGDYGYTF. The CDR3, as DNA: TGTGCCACCAGCGAGACAGGGGACTATGGCTACACCTTC.

This chain connects TRBV29-1 to TRBJ1-2; no reliable D call. V was trimmed by 1 base and J by 2 bases, leaving 5 bases between them. The CDR3 consists of 12 residues. Germline lookup yields CDR1 SQVTM and CDR2 ANQGSEA. The CDR3 loop reads CSVEVQNYGYTF. In nucleotides, the CDR3 is TGCAGCGTTGAAGTGCAGAACTATGGCTACACCTTC. The full variable domain, completed using reference TRBV29-1 and TRBJ1-2, is SAVISQKPSRDICQRGTSLTIQCQVDSQVTMMFWYRQQPGQSLTLIATANQGSEATYESGFVIDKFPISRPNLTFSTLTVSNMSPEDSSIYLCSVEVQNYGYTFGSGTRLTVV.

This sequence joins TRBV7-9 and TRBJ1-2; D may be TRBD1 (5 bases). The CDR3 is 11 amino acids. V lost 4 bases to trimming and J lost 8 bases, with 8 bases between them. The V gene's germline CDR1 is SEHNR and CDR2 FQNEAQ (reference sequence). The DNA for the CDR3 is TGTGCCAGCAGCTCGGGGGGAGGCTACACCTTC. This sequence encodes CASSSGGGYTF.

The genes are TRBV4-2 and TRBJ2-7; D may be TRBD2 (6 bases). There are 17 residues in the CDR3. V lost 1 base, J lost 2 bases, and 18 bases lay in between. The germline gives CDR1 LGHNA, CDR2 YNFKEQ. CDR3 sequence reads: CASSQAYGQGGTYEQYF. The CDR3 coding sequence is TGTGCCAGCAGCCAAGCTTACGGGCAGGGCGGGACCTACGAGCAGTACTTC.

The chain combines TRBV11-2 with TRBJ2-6; no clear D gene. The ends were cut back, 0 bases at V and 0 bases at J, with 6 bases in the middle. The CDR3 consists of 16 residues. Germline lookup yields CDR1 SGHAT and CDR2 FQNNGV. The CDR3 here is CASSLDPGSGANVLTF. The DNA for the CDR3 is TGTGCCAGCAGCTTAGATCCAGGCTCTGGGGCCAACGTCCTGACTTTC. Variable domain in full (rest from reference TRBV11-2 and TRBJ2-6): EAGVAQSPRYKIIEKRQSVAFWCNPISGHATLYWYQQILGQGPKLLIQFQNNGVVDDSQLPKDRFSAERLKGVDSTLKIQPAKLEDSAVYLCASSLDPGSGANVLTFGAGSRLTVL.

The rearrangement uses TRBV19 and TRBJ2-2; 9 bases fit TRBD1. V shed 6 bases and J 6 bases; nucleotides not matched to a gene: 11. This CDR3 has 16 amino acids. Germline V lookup: CDR1 LNHDA, CDR2 SQIVND (reference sequence). The CDR3 DNA sequence: TGTGCCAGTAGGGACCGACAGGGGGGTTTCCCCGGGGAGCTGTTTTTT. Protein sequence: CASRDRQGGFPGELFF. Combining the CDR3 with reference TRBV19 and TRBJ2-2 gives the whole variable domain DGGITQSPKYLFRKEGQNVTLSCEQNLNHDAMYWYRQDPGQGLRLIYYSQIVNDFQKGDIAEGYSVSREKKESFPLTVTSAQKNPTAFYLCASRDRQGGFPGELFFGEGSRLTVL.